A selection of T cell receptor beta chains follows, all from one sample in a study of T cells of healthy individuals. A single record per CDR3 protein comes from TCRdb applying MiXCR to the 5' RACE reads. The sample includes fewer than 75,000 distinct CDR3 sequences, around 15% seen only once; the top ten take approximately 4.8%. The receptors shown here come from a human donor in good health. Both conserved end residues are part of each CDR3. Fields, in order: clone size, V gene, D gene, J gene, CDR3 DNA, CDR3 protein. A D gene is named only where the DNA matches it firmly. Part of the rows lack a size; the others show once, few, many or a class for expanded clones.

abundance: .; v_gene: TRBV21-1; d_gene: .; j_gene: TRBJ2-7; CDR3nt: TGTGCCAGCAGCCCCACGTCTCACGAGCAGTACTTC; CDR3aa: CASSPTSHEQYF
abundance: .; v_gene: TRBV5-1; d_gene: .; j_gene: TRBJ2-7; CDR3nt: TGCGCCAGCGGGTCCCCCGATGGGGGACCCTACGAGCAGTACTTC; CDR3aa: CASGSPDGGPYEQYF
abundance: few; v_gene: TRBV20-1; d_gene: .; j_gene: TRBJ1-1; CDR3nt: TGCAGTGCTACTTTTGTAGGGGCTCGCGCTGAAGCTTTCTTT; CDR3aa: CSATFVGARAEAFF
abundance: .; v_gene: TRBV2; d_gene: .; j_gene: TRBJ2-7; CDR3nt: TGTGCCAGCACCTCACAAGGCAGCTCCTACGAGCAGTACTTC; CDR3aa: CASTSQGSSYEQYF
abundance: .; v_gene: TRBV19; d_gene: .; j_gene: TRBJ1-4; CDR3nt: TGTGCCAGTACCCAAGCGACAGGAACTAATGAAAAACTGTTTTTT; CDR3aa: CASTQATGTNEKLFF
abundance: many; v_gene: TRBV5-5; d_gene: TRBD1; j_gene: TRBJ2-5; CDR3nt: TGTGCCAGCAGCTTACAGGGGATAGAGACCCAGTACTTC; CDR3aa: CASSLQGIETQYF
abundance: many; v_gene: TRBV29-1; d_gene: .; j_gene: TRBJ2-2; CDR3nt: TGCAGCGTTGACCAGTCGGGCAGGGGGGCCGGGGAGCTGTTTTTT; CDR3aa: CSVDQSGRGAGELFF
abundance: .; v_gene: TRBV5-1; d_gene: TRBD1; j_gene: TRBJ2-6; CDR3nt: TGCGCCAGCAGCCCGGGACAGGGCGCTGGGGCCAACGTCCTGACTTTC; CDR3aa: CASSPGQGAGANVLTF
abundance: .; v_gene: TRBV20-1; d_gene: .; j_gene: TRBJ2-7; CDR3nt: TGCAGTGCCAGGGACGCACGGACCTACGAGCAGTACTTC; CDR3aa: CSARDARTYEQYF
abundance: many; v_gene: TRBV15; d_gene: TRBD2; j_gene: TRBJ2-1; CDR3nt: TGTGCCACCAGCAGAGATAGGGAGGGCGGATTTGACAATGAGCAGTTCTTC; CDR3aa: CATSRDREGGFDNEQFF
abundance: few; v_gene: TRBV4-2; d_gene: TRBD1; j_gene: TRBJ1-5; CDR3nt: TGTGCCAGCAGCCCAAGGGTCAGGACAGGGGGCAATCAGCCCCAGCATTTT; CDR3aa: CASSPRVRTGGNQPQHF
abundance: few; v_gene: TRBV6-5; d_gene: .; j_gene: TRBJ1-2; CDR3nt: TGTGCCAGCAGACCCTGGCCCGACTATGGCTACACCTTC; CDR3aa: CASRPWPDYGYTF
abundance: .; v_gene: TRBV7-9; d_gene: .; j_gene: TRBJ1-6; CDR3nt: TGTGCCAGCAGCTTAGCAGACGGTCGCCTTAATTCACCCCTCCACTTT; CDR3aa: CASSLADGRLNSPLHF
abundance: .; v_gene: TRBV2; d_gene: TRBD1; j_gene: TRBJ2-5; CDR3nt: TGTGCCAGCAGGGAGCGGGACAGGGGAGGGGAGACCCAGTACTTC; CDR3aa: CASRERDRGGETQYF
abundance: .; v_gene: TRBV6-5; d_gene: TRBD1; j_gene: TRBJ1-1; CDR3nt: TGTGCCAGCAGTTACTCCGTGACAGGGATGAACACTGAAGCTTTCTTT; CDR3aa: CASSYSVTGMNTEAFF
abundance: .; v_gene: TRBV7-9; d_gene: TRBD1; j_gene: TRBJ2-3; CDR3nt: TGTGCCAGCAGCTTTAGGACAGGGAGTAGAACAGATACGCAGTATTTT; CDR3aa: CASSFRTGSRTDTQYF
abundance: many; v_gene: TRBV10-3; d_gene: TRBD1; j_gene: TRBJ2-5; CDR3nt: TGTGCCGCCGGGACAGGGAAATTAACAGAGACCCAGTACTTC; CDR3aa: CAAGTGKLTETQYF
abundance: few; v_gene: TRBV2; d_gene: TRBD1; j_gene: TRBJ2-3; CDR3nt: TGTGCCAGCAGACGACAGGGCTACACAGATACGCAGTATTTT; CDR3aa: CASRRQGYTDTQYF
abundance: few; v_gene: TRBV7-9; d_gene: .; j_gene: TRBJ2-3; CDR3nt: TGTGCCAGCAGCCAGTGGCGGGGCCCTACCACAGATACGCAGTATTTT; CDR3aa: CASSQWRGPTTDTQYF
abundance: many; v_gene: TRBV5-1; d_gene: .; j_gene: TRBJ1-1; CDR3nt: TGCGCCAGCAGCCAGAGCCGGGGGAACACTGAAGCTTTCTTT; CDR3aa: CASSQSRGNTEAFF
abundance: few; v_gene: TRBV27; d_gene: TRBD1; j_gene: TRBJ1-6; CDR3nt: TGTGCCAGCAGGACAGGGGGCTTTAATTCACCCCTCCACTTT; CDR3aa: CASRTGGFNSPLHF
abundance: many; v_gene: TRBV20-1; d_gene: .; j_gene: TRBJ2-1; CDR3nt: TGCAGTGCTATGGAAGTAGGGCCGAACAATGAGCAGTTCTTC; CDR3aa: CSAMEVGPNNEQFF
abundance: many; v_gene: TRBV10-3; d_gene: .; j_gene: TRBJ1-6; CDR3nt: TGTGCCATCAGTGGAGAGGGCTATAATTCACCCCTCCACTTT; CDR3aa: CAISGEGYNSPLHF
abundance: many; v_gene: TRBV7-9; d_gene: .; j_gene: TRBJ2-7; CDR3nt: TGTGCCAGCAGCCCAGCCTACGAGCAGTACTTC; CDR3aa: CASSPAYEQYF
abundance: many; v_gene: TRBV18; d_gene: TRBD1; j_gene: TRBJ1-1; CDR3nt: TGTGCCAGCTCGCTCCGGGACAGGGAGGCCTCAGTGGGAGCTTTCTTT; CDR3aa: CASSLRDREASVGAFF
abundance: many; v_gene: TRBV12-3/TRBV12-4; d_gene: TRBD1; j_gene: TRBJ2-1; CDR3nt: TGTGCCAGCAGTTTTGGGACAGGGCGCTTACGCTTTGAGTTCTTC; CDR3aa: CASSFGTGRLRFEFF
abundance: many; v_gene: TRBV20-1; d_gene: .; j_gene: TRBJ2-1; CDR3nt: TGCAGTGCTTATCTACAGGGTTACAATGAGCAGTTCTTC; CDR3aa: CSAYLQGYNEQFF
abundance: .; v_gene: TRBV18; d_gene: TRBD2; j_gene: TRBJ2-1; CDR3nt: TGTGCCAGCTCACCTTGGACTAGCGGGGGTATTGAGCAGTTCTTC; CDR3aa: CASSPWTSGGIEQFF
abundance: .; v_gene: TRBV29-1; d_gene: TRBD2; j_gene: TRBJ2-3; CDR3nt: TGCAGCGTCGTCGCGACTAGCGGGGCAGATACGCAGTATTTT; CDR3aa: CSVVATSGADTQYF
abundance: .; v_gene: TRBV6-4; d_gene: TRBD2; j_gene: TRBJ2-1; CDR3nt: TGTGCCAGCAGTGACTTCACTAGCGGGAGTCAGGAGCAGTTCTTC; CDR3aa: CASSDFTSGSQEQFF
abundance: .; v_gene: TRBV4-1; d_gene: TRBD2; j_gene: TRBJ2-7; CDR3nt: TGCGCCAGCAGCCTCTCGGGGACTAGCGGCGACGAGCAGTACTTC; CDR3aa: CASSLSGTSGDEQYF
abundance: many; v_gene: TRBV5-6; d_gene: TRBD2; j_gene: TRBJ2-1; CDR3nt: TGTGCCAGCAGCCCCCGACTAGCGGGAGGGCACAATGAGCAGTTCTTC; CDR3aa: CASSPRLAGGHNEQFF
abundance: few; v_gene: TRBV20-1; d_gene: TRBD2; j_gene: TRBJ2-7; CDR3nt: TGCAGTGCTACAATTACTAGCGGGAGGGGCTACGAGCAGTACTTC; CDR3aa: CSATITSGRGYEQYF
abundance: many; v_gene: TRBV13; d_gene: .; j_gene: TRBJ2-2; CDR3nt: TGTGCCAGCAGCTTCCGGTTCGGGAGAAACACCGGGGAGCTGTTTTTT; CDR3aa: CASSFRFGRNTGELFF
abundance: many; v_gene: TRBV6-5; d_gene: .; j_gene: TRBJ1-2; CDR3nt: TGTGCCAGCACGGGAGAGTATGGCTACACCTTC; CDR3aa: CASTGEYGYTF
abundance: many; v_gene: TRBV7-2; d_gene: TRBD1; j_gene: TRBJ2-4; CDR3nt: TGTGCCAGCAGCTTGGGACAGGCCTTAGACCCCATTCAGTACTTC; CDR3aa: CASSLGQALDPIQYF
abundance: many; v_gene: TRBV5-5; d_gene: .; j_gene: TRBJ1-1; CDR3nt: TGTGCCAGCAGCCCGTTCTTTTCTTCTGAAGCTTTCTTT; CDR3aa: CASSPFFSSEAFF
abundance: medium-sized; v_gene: TRBV20-1; d_gene: .; j_gene: TRBJ2-7; CDR3nt: TGCAGTGCTAGAGATCACAGGGTCCCCTACGAGCAGTACTTC; CDR3aa: CSARDHRVPYEQYF
abundance: many; v_gene: TRBV20-1; d_gene: .; j_gene: TRBJ1-6; CDR3nt: TGCAGTGCCGCCGGGACAAAAGATTCACCCCTCCACTTT; CDR3aa: CSAAGTKDSPLHF
abundance: many; v_gene: TRBV28; d_gene: TRBD1; j_gene: TRBJ1-3; CDR3nt: TGTGCCAGCATCACGGGACAGGGGGCAGGAAACACCATATATTTT; CDR3aa: CASITGQGAGNTIYF
abundance: .; v_gene: TRBV7-6; d_gene: .; j_gene: TRBJ1-6; CDR3nt: TGTGCCAGCAGCTTCGACTGGGGGGATAATTCACCCCTCCACTTT; CDR3aa: CASSFDWGDNSPLHF
abundance: many; v_gene: TRBV3-1; d_gene: .; j_gene: TRBJ1-6; CDR3nt: TGTGCCAGCAGCCAAAGGGCCCTGCGGAATTCACCCCTCCACTTT; CDR3aa: CASSQRALRNSPLHF
abundance: many; v_gene: TRBV6-5; d_gene: .; j_gene: TRBJ2-1; CDR3nt: TGTGCCAGCGGACCAAACGGAGTTGCCTACAATGAGCAGTTCTTC; CDR3aa: CASGPNGVAYNEQFF
abundance: many; v_gene: TRBV29-1; d_gene: .; j_gene: TRBJ1-1; CDR3nt: TGCAGCGCTGAGACCCCGATCCGTGGAGCTTTCTTT; CDR3aa: CSAETPIRGAFF
abundance: many; v_gene: TRBV7-9; d_gene: .; j_gene: TRBJ2-1; CDR3nt: TGTGCCAGCAGCTTAGAAGGGGAAGCGTACAATGAGCAGTTCTTC; CDR3aa: CASSLEGEAYNEQFF
abundance: medium-sized; v_gene: TRBV6-6; d_gene: TRBD2; j_gene: TRBJ2-7; CDR3nt: TGTGCCAGCAGGGGTATAACTAGCGGGAGATGGTCCTACGAGCAGTACTTC; CDR3aa: CASRGITSGRWSYEQYF
abundance: .; v_gene: TRBV27; d_gene: TRBD2; j_gene: TRBJ2-5; CDR3nt: TGTGCCAGCAGTTTAGGGGTAGCGGGGGCGGGAGAGACCCAGTACTTC; CDR3aa: CASSLGVAGAGETQYF
abundance: few; v_gene: TRBV7-3; d_gene: TRBD1; j_gene: TRBJ2-7; CDR3nt: TGTGCCAGCAGCTTAGACAGGGGGAGCTCCTACGAGCAGTACTTC; CDR3aa: CASSLDRGSSYEQYF
abundance: few; v_gene: TRBV29-1; d_gene: .; j_gene: TRBJ2-7; CDR3nt: TGCAGCGTTGTGGAGGGGCCGCACGAGCAGTACTTC; CDR3aa: CSVVEGPHEQYF
abundance: .; v_gene: TRBV24-1; d_gene: .; j_gene: TRBJ2-1; CDR3nt: TGTGCCACCAGTGAGCCGGGAGTAAATGAGCAGTTCTTC; CDR3aa: CATSEPGVNEQFF
abundance: many; v_gene: TRBV6-2/TRBV6-3; d_gene: .; j_gene: TRBJ1-1; CDR3nt: TGTGCCAGCAGCATATTCAGGGAGGACCAGGACTTT; CDR3aa: CASSIFREDQDF
abundance: .; v_gene: TRBV20-1; d_gene: .; j_gene: TRBJ2-7; CDR3nt: TGCAGTGCAGTAGACAGGATGACCTACGAGCAGTACTTC; CDR3aa: CSAVDRMTYEQYF
abundance: few; v_gene: TRBV4-1; d_gene: TRBD1; j_gene: TRBJ1-2; CDR3nt: TGCGCCAGCAGCCAAGGATGGAGACAGGGGGCAGGTGGCTACACCTTC; CDR3aa: CASSQGWRQGAGGYTF
abundance: few; v_gene: TRBV7-8; d_gene: .; j_gene: TRBJ2-3; CDR3nt: TGTGCCAGCAGCCCAGAACCTAGCCCAGCAGATACGCAGTATTTT; CDR3aa: CASSPEPSPADTQYF